This T cell receptor beta chain was captured in a study of T-cell reconstitution after alpha-beta-depleted transplantation in children. Preparation of the TCRbeta library involved a method that used unique molecular identifiers. TCRdb re-called the PCR reads through MiXCR, storing one row per CDR3 protein. This sample has roughly 500,000 distinct CDR3 sequences; under 15% occur once, and the top ten carry more than 5.5%. CDR3 size: 12 residues. Germline V CDR1 and CDR2: LGHNA, YSLEER. V was trimmed by 1 base and J by 9 bases, leaving 7 bases between them. This clonotype was recorded many times. Specimen: PBMCs from the stem cell graft donor, collected from the stem cell graft. This sequence was found in a human donor who donated a stem cell graft to a child with combined immunodeficiency. The J gene is TRBJ2-1, the V gene TRBV4-3, with a possible D match to TRBD1 (6 bases). CDR3 residues: CASSQGGPEQFF. For the CDR3, the DNA is TGCGCCAGCAGCCAAGGGGGGCCTGAGCAGTTCTTC.